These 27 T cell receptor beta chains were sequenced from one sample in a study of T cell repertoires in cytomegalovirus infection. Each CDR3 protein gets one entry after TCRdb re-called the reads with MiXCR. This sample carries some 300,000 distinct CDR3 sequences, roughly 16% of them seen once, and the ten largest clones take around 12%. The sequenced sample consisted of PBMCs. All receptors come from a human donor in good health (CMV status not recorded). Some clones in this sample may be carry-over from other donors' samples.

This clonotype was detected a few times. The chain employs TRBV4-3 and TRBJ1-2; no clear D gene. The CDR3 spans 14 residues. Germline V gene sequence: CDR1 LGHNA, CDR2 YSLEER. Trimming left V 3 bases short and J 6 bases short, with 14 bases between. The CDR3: CASSHQGGGDGYTF. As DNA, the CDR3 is TGCGCCAGCAGCCACCAAGGTGGTGGTGATGGCTACACCTTC.

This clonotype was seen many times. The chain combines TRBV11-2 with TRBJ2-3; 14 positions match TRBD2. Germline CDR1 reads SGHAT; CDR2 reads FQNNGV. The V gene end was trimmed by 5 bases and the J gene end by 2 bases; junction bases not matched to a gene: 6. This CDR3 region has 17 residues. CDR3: CASSPGLAGASTDTQYF. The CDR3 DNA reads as TGTGCCAGCAGCCCGGGACTAGCGGGGGCCTCCACAGATACGCAGTATTTT. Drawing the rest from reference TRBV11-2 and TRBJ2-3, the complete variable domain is EAGVAQSPRYKIIEKRQSVAFWCNPISGHATLYWYQQILGQGPKLLIQFQNNGVVDDSQLPKDRFSAERLKGVDSTLKIQPAKLEDSAVYLCASSPGLAGASTDTQYFGPGTRLTVL.

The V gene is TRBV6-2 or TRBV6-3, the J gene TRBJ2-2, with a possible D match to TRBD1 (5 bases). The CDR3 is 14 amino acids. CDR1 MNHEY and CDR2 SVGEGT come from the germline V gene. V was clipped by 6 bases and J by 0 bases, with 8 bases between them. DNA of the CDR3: TGTGCCAGCAGCATGGACACGAACACCGGGGAGCTGTTTTTT. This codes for CASSMDTNTGELFF.

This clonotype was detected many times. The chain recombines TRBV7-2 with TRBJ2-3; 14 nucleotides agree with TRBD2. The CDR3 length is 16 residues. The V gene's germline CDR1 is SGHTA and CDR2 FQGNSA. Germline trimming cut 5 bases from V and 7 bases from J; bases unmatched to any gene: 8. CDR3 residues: CASSGKTSGGAYTQYF. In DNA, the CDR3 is TGTGCCAGCAGCGGAAAGACTAGCGGGGGGGCTTATACGCAGTATTTT.

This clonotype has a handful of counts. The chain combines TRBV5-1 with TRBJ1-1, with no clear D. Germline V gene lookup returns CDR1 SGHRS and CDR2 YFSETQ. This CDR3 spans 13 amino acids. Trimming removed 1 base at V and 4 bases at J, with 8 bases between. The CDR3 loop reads CASSLSARTEAFF. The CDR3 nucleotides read TGCGCCAGCAGCTTGTCCGCCCGCACTGAAGCTTTCTTT.

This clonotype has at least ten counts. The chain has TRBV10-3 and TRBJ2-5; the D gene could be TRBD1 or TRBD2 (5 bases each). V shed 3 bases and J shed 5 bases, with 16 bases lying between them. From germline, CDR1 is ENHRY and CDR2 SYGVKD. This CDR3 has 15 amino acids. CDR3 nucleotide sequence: TGTGCCATCAGTGACCAGGGACCCGGGTTGGAGACCCAGTACTTC. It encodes CAISDQGPGLETQYF.

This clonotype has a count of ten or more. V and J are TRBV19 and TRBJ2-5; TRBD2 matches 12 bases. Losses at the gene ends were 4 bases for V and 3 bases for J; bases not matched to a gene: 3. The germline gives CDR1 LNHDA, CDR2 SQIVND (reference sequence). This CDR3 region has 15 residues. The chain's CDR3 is CASSRRTSGEETQYF. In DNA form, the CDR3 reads TGTGCCAGTAGTAGGAGGACTAGCGGGGAAGAGACCCAGTACTTC.

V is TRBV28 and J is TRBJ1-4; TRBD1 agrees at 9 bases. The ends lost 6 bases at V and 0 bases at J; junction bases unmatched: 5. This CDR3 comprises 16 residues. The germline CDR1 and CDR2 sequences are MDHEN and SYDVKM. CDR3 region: CASRPQGAATNEKLFF. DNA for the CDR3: TGTGCCAGCAGACCACAGGGGGCAGCAACTAATGAAAAACTGTTTTTT.

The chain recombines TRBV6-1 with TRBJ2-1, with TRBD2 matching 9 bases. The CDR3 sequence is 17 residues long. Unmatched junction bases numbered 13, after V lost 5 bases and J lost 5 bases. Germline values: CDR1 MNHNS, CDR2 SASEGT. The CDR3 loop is CASSPSSQTSGNNEQFF. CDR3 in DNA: TGTGCCAGCAGTCCTTCTAGCCAGACTAGCGGAAACAATGAGCAGTTCTTC.

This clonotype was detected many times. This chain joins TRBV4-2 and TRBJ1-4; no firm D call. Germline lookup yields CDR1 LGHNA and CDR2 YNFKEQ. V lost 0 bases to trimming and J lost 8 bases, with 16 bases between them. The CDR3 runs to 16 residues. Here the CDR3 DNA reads TGTGCCAGCAGCCAAGAGTTTCACGGGCTATACGAAAAACTGTTTTTT. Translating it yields CASSQEFHGLYEKLFF.

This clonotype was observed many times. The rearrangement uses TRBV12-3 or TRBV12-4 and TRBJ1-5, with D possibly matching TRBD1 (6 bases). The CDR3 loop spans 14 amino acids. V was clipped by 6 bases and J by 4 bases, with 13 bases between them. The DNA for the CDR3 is TGTGCCAGCAGCTGGGGGCGGACTAATCAGCCCCAGCATTTT. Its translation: CASSWGRTNQPQHF.

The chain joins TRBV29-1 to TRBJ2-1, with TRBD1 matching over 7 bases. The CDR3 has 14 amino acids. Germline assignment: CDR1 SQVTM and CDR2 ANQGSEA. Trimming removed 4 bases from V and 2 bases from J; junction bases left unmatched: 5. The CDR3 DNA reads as TGCAGCGTTGTCACAGGGGAAACCTACAATGAGCAGTTCTTC. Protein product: CSVVTGETYNEQFF.

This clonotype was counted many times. The DNA for the CDR3 is TGTGCCAGCAGCTTAGCGGACCTTAACACTGAAGCTTTCTTT. Protein: CASSLADLNTEAFF. The chain employs TRBV7-8 and TRBJ1-1; D gene uncertain. The CDR3 has 14 residues. Germline V gene lookup returns CDR1 SGHVS and CDR2 FQNEAQ. Between the trimmed V and J ends, which lost 0 bases and 2 bases, there was a span of 7 bases.

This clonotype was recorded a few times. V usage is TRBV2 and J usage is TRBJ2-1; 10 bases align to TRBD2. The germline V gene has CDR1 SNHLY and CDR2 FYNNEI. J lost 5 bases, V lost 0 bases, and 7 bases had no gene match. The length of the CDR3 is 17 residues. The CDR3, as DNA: TGTGCCAGCAGTGAAGCTGAGAGCGGGGGGGCACACAATGAGCAGTTCTTC. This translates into CASSEAESGGAHNEQFF. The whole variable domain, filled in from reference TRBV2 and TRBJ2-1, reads EPEVTQTPSHQVTQMGQEVILRCVPISNHLYFYWYRQILGQKVEFLVSFYNNEISEKSEIFDDQFSVERPDGSNFTLKIRSTKLEDSAMYFCASSEAESGGAHNEQFFGPGTRLTVL.

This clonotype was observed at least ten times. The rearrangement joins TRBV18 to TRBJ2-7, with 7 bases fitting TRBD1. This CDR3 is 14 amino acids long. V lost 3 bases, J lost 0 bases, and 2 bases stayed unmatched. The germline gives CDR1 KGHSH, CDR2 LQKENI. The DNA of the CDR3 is TGTGCCAGCTCACCGGGACAGAGCTCCTACGAGCAGTACTTC. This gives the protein CASSPGQSSYEQYF.

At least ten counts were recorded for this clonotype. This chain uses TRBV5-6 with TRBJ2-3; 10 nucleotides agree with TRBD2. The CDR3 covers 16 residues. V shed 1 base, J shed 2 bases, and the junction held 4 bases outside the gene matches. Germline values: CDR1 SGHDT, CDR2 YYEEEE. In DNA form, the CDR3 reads TGTGCCAGCAGCTTGAGGACTAGCGGCCCCACAGATACGCAGTATTTT. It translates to CASSLRTSGPTDTQYF. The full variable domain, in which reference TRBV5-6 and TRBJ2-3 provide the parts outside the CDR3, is DAGVTQSPTHLIKTRGQQVTLRCSPKSGHDTVSWYQQALGQGPQFIFQYYEEEERQRGNFPDRFSGHQFPNYSSELNVNALLLGDSALYLCASSLRTSGPTDTQYFGPGTRLTVL.

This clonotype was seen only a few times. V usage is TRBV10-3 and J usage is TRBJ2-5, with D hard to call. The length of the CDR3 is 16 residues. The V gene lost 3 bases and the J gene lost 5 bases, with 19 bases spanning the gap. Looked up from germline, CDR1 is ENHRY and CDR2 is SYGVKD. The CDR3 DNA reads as TGTGCCATCAGTGATGCTAGGGTGGGCACTCGGGAGACCCAGTACTTC. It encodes CAISDARVGTRETQYF.

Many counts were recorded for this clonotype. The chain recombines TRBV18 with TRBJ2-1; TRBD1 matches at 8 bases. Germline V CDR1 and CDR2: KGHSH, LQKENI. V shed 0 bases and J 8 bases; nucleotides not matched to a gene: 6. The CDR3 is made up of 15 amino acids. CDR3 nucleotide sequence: TGTGCCAGCTCACCACCGCCAGGGGGCCGTGATGAGCAGTTCTTC. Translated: CASSPPPGGRDEQFF.

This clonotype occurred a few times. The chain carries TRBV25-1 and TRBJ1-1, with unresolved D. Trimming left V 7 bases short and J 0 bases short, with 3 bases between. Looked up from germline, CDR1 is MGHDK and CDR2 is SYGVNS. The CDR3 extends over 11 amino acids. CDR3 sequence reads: CASMLNTEAFF. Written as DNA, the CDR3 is TGTGCCAGCATGTTGAACACTGAAGCTTTCTTT.

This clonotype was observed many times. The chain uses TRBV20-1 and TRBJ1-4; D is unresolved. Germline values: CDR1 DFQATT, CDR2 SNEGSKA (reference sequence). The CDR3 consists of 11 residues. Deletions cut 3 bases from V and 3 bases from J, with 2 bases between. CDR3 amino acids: CSASPNEKLFF. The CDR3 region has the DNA TGCAGTGCTAGCCCTAATGAAAAACTGTTTTTT.

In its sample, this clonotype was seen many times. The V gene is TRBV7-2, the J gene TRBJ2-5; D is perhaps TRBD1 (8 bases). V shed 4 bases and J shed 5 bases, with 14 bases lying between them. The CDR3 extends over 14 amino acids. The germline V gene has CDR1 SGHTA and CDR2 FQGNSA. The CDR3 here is CASSSGQGGETQYF. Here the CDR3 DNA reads TGTGCCAGCAGCTCCGGACAGGGAGGGGAGACCCAGTACTTC.

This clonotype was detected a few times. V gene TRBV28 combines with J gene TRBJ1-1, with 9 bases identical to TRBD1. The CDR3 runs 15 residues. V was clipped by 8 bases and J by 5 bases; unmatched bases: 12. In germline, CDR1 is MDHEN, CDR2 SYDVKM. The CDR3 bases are TGTGCCAGCGGGGGACAGGGTGGTGGCGGAACTGAAGCTTTCTTT. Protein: CASGGQGGGGTEAFF.

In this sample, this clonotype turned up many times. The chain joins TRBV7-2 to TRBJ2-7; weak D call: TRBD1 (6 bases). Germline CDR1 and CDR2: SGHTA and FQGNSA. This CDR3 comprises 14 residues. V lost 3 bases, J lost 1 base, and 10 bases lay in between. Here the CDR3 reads CASSFFGQSYEQYF. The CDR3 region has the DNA TGTGCCAGCAGCTTTTTCGGACAGTCCTACGAGCAGTACTTC.

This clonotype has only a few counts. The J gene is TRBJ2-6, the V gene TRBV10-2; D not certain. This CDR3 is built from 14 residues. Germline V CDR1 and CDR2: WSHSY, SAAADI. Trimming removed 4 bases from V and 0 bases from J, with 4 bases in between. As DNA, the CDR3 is TGCGCCAGCAGTGGGGCCTCTGGGGCCAACGTCCTGACTTTC. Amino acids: CASSGASGANVLTF.

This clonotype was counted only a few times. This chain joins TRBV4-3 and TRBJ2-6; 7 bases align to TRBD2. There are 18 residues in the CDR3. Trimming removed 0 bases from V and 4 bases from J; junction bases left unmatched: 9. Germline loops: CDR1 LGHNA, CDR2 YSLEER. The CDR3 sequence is CASSQDVSGEAGANVLTF. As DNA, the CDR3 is TGCGCCAGCAGCCAAGATGTGAGCGGGGAGGCCGGGGCCAACGTCCTGACTTTC.

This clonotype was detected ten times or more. The chain's CDR3 is CASSERGEEDEQYF. The CDR3 DNA is TGCGCCAGCAGCGAGCGGGGGGAAGAGGACGAGCAGTACTTC. The chain joins TRBV5-1 to TRBJ2-7, with 9 bases matching TRBD2. The CDR3 length is 14 residues. Looked up from germline, CDR1 is SGHRS and CDR2 is YFSETQ. V dropped 4 bases and J dropped 5; count of bases not matched to a gene: 7.

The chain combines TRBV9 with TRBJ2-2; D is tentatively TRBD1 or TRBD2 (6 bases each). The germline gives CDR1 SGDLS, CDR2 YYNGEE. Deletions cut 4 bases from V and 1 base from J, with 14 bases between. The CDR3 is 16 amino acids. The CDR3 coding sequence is TGTGCCAGCAGCCGAGGGGGGACGGTGAACACCGGGGAGCTGTTTTTT. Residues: CASSRGGTVNTGELFF.